The present TCR beta chain was sequenced within a study of blood T cell repertoires in COVID-19. Across the study: Collection of acute and convalescent COVID-19 samples took place in the United States, Italy and Spain.

As handled by the study authors: Using reference gene primer amplification, nucleated cell counts were estimated. Generated by immunoSEQ multiplex PCR, the TCRdb table keeps only in-frame clones and is missing some. The V and J calls and clone size are taken from that table; D and trimming were inferred from the DNA. The sample has more than 55,000 clones, over 70% seen once. Trimming shortened V by 3 bases and J by 1 base, and 12 bases separated the two germline ends. Germline assignment: CDR1 LNHNV and CDR2 YYDKDF (reference sequence). The CDR3 is 15 residues long. This clonotype was sampled from a man in his 60s with acute or convalescent COVID-19. The chain recombines TRBV15 with TRBJ1-1; tentative D call: TRBD1 (6 bases). Sequencing input: peripheral blood. The DNA for the CDR3 is TGTGCCACCAGCAGCCCGGCAGGGGCGAACACTGAAGCTTTCTTT. Its protein product is CATSSPAGANTEAFF.